A selection of T cell receptor beta chains follows, all from one sample in a study of CD8+CD57+ T cells in acquired aplastic anemia. TCRdb passed the reads through MiXCR, listing each CDR3 protein once. The data show about 270,000 distinct CDR3 sequences, approximately 55% seen once. The sample consisted of sorted CD4+, CD8+, or CD8+CD57+ T cells (not recorded which) from PBMCs. Receptors were obtained from a human donor with severe aplastic anemia or a healthy control (not recorded which). Each CDR3 is given with its conserved first and last residue. Each record gives: CDR3 protein, CDR3 DNA, J gene, V gene, D gene, clone size. A D gene is named only where the DNA matches it firmly. The size entry is marked missing in some rows and otherwise reads once, few, many or a size class.

CDR3aa: CASSLAQGVRSPLHF; CDR3nt: TGTGCCAGCAGTCTAGCACAGGGCGTTCGGTCACCCCTCCACTTT; j_gene: TRBJ1-6; v_gene: TRBV12-3/TRBV12-4; d_gene: .; abundance: .
CDR3aa: CASNMAASSYNEQFF; CDR3nt: TGCGCCAGCAATATGGCGGCGAGCTCCTACAATGAGCAGTTCTTC; j_gene: TRBJ2-1; v_gene: TRBV10-2; d_gene: .; abundance: .
CDR3aa: CATSVGTEGVFSNQPQHF; CDR3nt: TGTGCCACCAGTGTCGGGACAGAGGGAGTATTTAGCAATCAGCCCCAGCATTTT; j_gene: TRBJ1-5; v_gene: TRBV24-1; d_gene: TRBD1; abundance: .
CDR3aa: CASSHLRDLGRKYF; CDR3nt: TGTGCCAGCAGTCACCTCAGAGATCTGGGGCGAAAGTACTTC; j_gene: TRBJ2-5; v_gene: TRBV5-4; d_gene: .; abundance: .
CDR3aa: CAISDRAEQYF; CDR3nt: TGTGCCATCAGTGATAGGGCCGAGCAGTACTTC; j_gene: TRBJ2-7; v_gene: TRBV10-3; d_gene: .; abundance: once
CDR3aa: CASSLRRVDTQYF; CDR3nt: TGTGCCAGCAGCTTGAGACGGGTGGATACGCAGTATTTT; j_gene: TRBJ2-3; v_gene: TRBV5-6; d_gene: .; abundance: many
CDR3aa: CSASPSPGYF; CDR3nt: TGCAGTGCTAGTCCCTCCCCGGGGTACTTC; j_gene: TRBJ2-4; v_gene: TRBV20-1; d_gene: .; abundance: many
CDR3aa: CASNMGATDTQYF; CDR3nt: TGTGCCAGTAACATGGGAGCGACAGATACGCAGTATTTT; j_gene: TRBJ2-3; v_gene: TRBV19; d_gene: .; abundance: .
CDR3aa: CASSLSRVYEQYF; CDR3nt: TGTGCCAGCAGCTTAAGCAGGGTCTACGAGCAGTACTTC; j_gene: TRBJ2-7; v_gene: TRBV7-9; d_gene: .; abundance: .
CDR3aa: CASSIAGLRNTEAFF; CDR3nt: TGTGCCAGTAGTATTGCCGGGCTAAGGAACACTGAAGCTTTCTTT; j_gene: TRBJ1-1; v_gene: TRBV19; d_gene: .; abundance: few
CDR3aa: CASSQRESTDTQYF; CDR3nt: TGTGCCAGCAGTCAACGGGAGAGCACAGATACGCAGTATTTT; j_gene: TRBJ2-3; v_gene: TRBV7-6; d_gene: .; abundance: .
CDR3aa: CASSKRTGTINQPQHF; CDR3nt: TGTGCCAGTAGTAAGCGGACAGGGACGATTAATCAGCCCCAGCATTTT; j_gene: TRBJ1-5; v_gene: TRBV19; d_gene: TRBD1; abundance: many
CDR3aa: CASSIGVGGKNEQFF; CDR3nt: TGTGCCAGTAGTATAGGAGTCGGGGGCAAAAATGAGCAGTTCTTC; j_gene: TRBJ2-1; v_gene: TRBV19; d_gene: .; abundance: .
CDR3aa: CAISPIGQPSYEQYF; CDR3nt: TGTGCCATCAGCCCTATAGGACAGCCATCCTACGAGCAGTACTTC; j_gene: TRBJ2-7; v_gene: TRBV10-3; d_gene: .; abundance: many
CDR3aa: CASSPTSGHEQYF; CDR3nt: TGTGCCAGCAGCCCCACGTCGGGCCACGAGCAGTACTTC; j_gene: TRBJ2-7; v_gene: TRBV11-2; d_gene: .; abundance: .
CDR3aa: CASSQDNAYGYTF; CDR3nt: TGCGCCAGCAGCCAGGACAACGCCTATGGCTACACCTTC; j_gene: TRBJ1-2; v_gene: TRBV4-3; d_gene: .; abundance: .
CDR3aa: CASSSLAGEQYF; CDR3nt: TGTGCCAGCAGTTCCCTAGCGGGCGAGCAGTACTTC; j_gene: TRBJ2-7; v_gene: TRBV6-5; d_gene: TRBD2; abundance: .
CDR3aa: CASSLVLPDNEQFF; CDR3nt: TGTGCCAGCAGCTTAGTTTTACCCGACAATGAGCAGTTCTTC; j_gene: TRBJ2-1; v_gene: TRBV7-2; d_gene: .; abundance: .
CDR3aa: CASSTGLARSSYEQYF; CDR3nt: TGTGCCAGTAGTACAGGACTAGCGAGAAGCTCCTACGAGCAGTACTTC; j_gene: TRBJ2-7; v_gene: TRBV19; d_gene: TRBD2; abundance: .
CDR3aa: CSATRLAEGETQYF; CDR3nt: TGCAGTGCTACTCGACTAGCGGAGGGGGAGACCCAGTACTTC; j_gene: TRBJ2-5; v_gene: TRBV20-1; d_gene: TRBD2; abundance: .
CDR3aa: CSAPHRQQGARQYF; CDR3nt: TGCAGTGCTCCGCACCGCCAACAGGGGGCAAGGCAGTACTTC; j_gene: TRBJ2-7; v_gene: TRBV20-1; d_gene: TRBD1; abundance: few
CDR3aa: CSARDRGGRSYEQYF; CDR3nt: TGCAGTGCTAGAGATCGAGGAGGGAGATCCTACGAGCAGTACTTC; j_gene: TRBJ2-7; v_gene: TRBV20-1; d_gene: .; abundance: .